The 20 T cell receptor beta chains in this list originate from one sample, sequenced in a study of T cell responses to AZD1222 COVID-19 vaccine. Sequencing was performed with immunoSEQ multiplex PCR; in TCRdb, only in-frame clones are kept and a portion is missing. The sample has about 120,000 clones, 90% seen once. This specimen was peripheral blood, taken on day 0 of MenACWY control vaccination. Receptor source: an adult in good health.

The chain carries TRBV7-2 and TRBJ1-2, with 8 bases identical to TRBD1. V shed 4 bases and J 4 bases; nucleotides not matched to a gene: 5. The CDR3 contains 14 residues. Germline CDR1 SGHTA, CDR2 FQGNSA. CDR3 coding DNA: TGTGCCAGCAGCTCGCAGGGGGCTGGCTATGGCTACACCTTC. Protein: CASSSQGAGYGYTF.

J is TRBJ2-5 and V is TRBV13; 9 bases are shared with TRBD1. V trimming: 4 bases; J trimming: 5 bases; junction bases outside the gene matches: 5. Germline lookup yields CDR1 PRHDT and CDR2 FYEKMQ (reference sequence). The CDR3 extends over 14 amino acids. This chain's CDR3 is CASSSQGAQETQYF. In DNA form, the CDR3 reads TGTGCCAGCAGCTCACAGGGGGCTCAGGAGACCCAGTACTTC.

The V gene is TRBV4-2, the J gene TRBJ2-1, with 10 bases fitting TRBD2. J lost 1 base, V lost 4 bases, and 4 bases had no gene match. CDR3 length: 16 amino acids. Per germline, CDR1 LGHNA and CDR2 YNFKEQ. CDR3 loop: CASSPHSGGSYNEQFF. DNA of the CDR3: TGTGCCAGCAGCCCTCATAGCGGGGGGTCCTACAATGAGCAGTTCTTC.

V gene TRBV7-2 combines with J gene TRBJ2-7; TRBD2 agrees at 9 bases. CDR1 and CDR2 (germline): SGHTA, FQGNSA. With 1 base clipped from V and 4 bases from J, the junction kept 5 bases outside the gene matches. This CDR3 has 15 amino acids. The CDR3 nucleotides read TGTGCCAGCAGCTTAGGATTAGCGGGAGTATACGAGCAGTACTTC. It yields the protein CASSLGLAGVYEQYF.

The J gene is TRBJ1-1, the V gene TRBV11-2; D may be TRBD1 (6 bases). This CDR3 is built from 12 residues. Trimming stripped 2 bases from V and 8 bases from J, with 9 bases between. Germline lookup yields CDR1 SGHAT and CDR2 FQNNGV. CDR3 residues: CASSLTGREAFF. The CDR3 DNA sequence: TGTGCCAGCAGCTTAACAGGGAGGGAAGCTTTCTTT.

The chain carries TRBV2 and TRBJ1-4; D is perhaps TRBD1 (5 bases). Per the germline V gene, CDR1 is SNHLY and CDR2 is FYNNEI. This CDR3 has 14 residues. Trimming shortened V by 7 bases and J by 6 bases, and 15 bases separated the two germline ends. CDR3 amino acids: CASNRARVYEKLFF. The CDR3 DNA is TGTGCCAGCAATCGTGCCAGGGTTTATGAAAAACTGTTTTTT.

CDR3 region: CASSTSGGSETQYF. The CDR3 DNA sequence: TGTGCCAGCAGCACGAGCGGGGGCTCCGAGACCCAGTACTTC. V and J are TRBV7-2 and TRBJ2-5; TRBD2 matches 8 bases. The CDR3 totals 14 residues. The V and J ends lost 5 bases and 5 bases, in that order; junction bases with no gene match: 7. Germline values: CDR1 SGHTA, CDR2 FQGNSA.

The rearrangement joins TRBV25-1 to TRBJ1-5; no reliable D call. This CDR3 region has 14 residues. Between the trimmed V and J ends, which lost 2 bases and 5 bases, there was a span of 10 bases. CDR1 and CDR2 from the germline V gene are MGHDK and SYGVNS. The CDR3 sequence: CASSEVESYQPQHF. The CDR3 nucleotides are TGTGCCAGCAGTGAAGTGGAGAGCTATCAGCCCCAGCATTTT.

The CDR3: CASSLGQGAGTGELFF. CDR3 in DNA: TGTGCCAGCAGCTTGGGACAGGGGGCGGGCACCGGGGAGCTGTTTTTT. The chain carries TRBV7-9 and TRBJ2-2; 12 positions match TRBD1. The V segment lost 3 bases and the J segment 4 bases; nucleotides outside the gene matches: 3. The length of the CDR3 is 16 residues. Germline V gene sequence: CDR1 SEHNR, CDR2 FQNEAQ (reference sequence).

In regard to this clone: The junction shows a germline mismatch at one end, possibly a read error. The identical CDR3 is also encoded by other nucleotide sequences in the sample. The chain recombines TRBV13 with TRBJ2-1, with 14 bases matching TRBD2. Germline V gene lookup returns CDR1 PRHDT and CDR2 FYEKMQ (reference sequence). The CDR3 has 17 amino acids. The CDR3 DNA reads as TGTGCCAGCAGCCTAGGACTAGCGGGGGGTACATACAATGAGCAGTTCTTC. Its translation: CASSLGLAGGTYNEQFF.

The gene calls are TRBV19 and TRBJ1-5, with D unclear. Germline assignment: CDR1 LNHDA and CDR2 SQIVND (reference sequence). CDR3 length: 17 residues. The V and J ends lost 0 bases and 2 bases respectively, with 14 bases between them. CDR3 nucleotide sequence: TGTGCCAGTAGTATAGATGACGGTGGGTATCGCAATCAGCCCCAGCATTTT. Translation: CASSIDDGGYRNQPQHF.

The chain combines TRBV11-2 with TRBJ1-2, with D perhaps matching TRBD1 (5 bases). V dropped 1 base and J dropped 3 bases, with 6 bases sitting between them. The length of the CDR3 is 13 residues. Germline-derived CDR1 and CDR2 are SGHAT and FQNNGV. CDR3 DNA sequence: TGTGCCAGCAGCTTAGGCAGGGACTATGGCTACACCTTC. Translated: CASSLGRDYGYTF.

V and J are TRBV7-8 and TRBJ1-1; 8 nucleotides align to TRBD1. The CDR3 sequence is 14 residues long. With V trimmed by 4 bases and J by 10 bases, 11 bases remained unmatched. The germline V gene encodes CDR1 SGHVS and CDR2 FQNEAQ. The CDR3 DNA follows: TGTGCCAGCAGCTCCCCGACAGGGGTCGGGGGAGCTTTCTTT. Translation: CASSSPTGVGGAFF.

The CDR3 sequence: CASSYSGGGSNEQFF. The CDR3 DNA is TGTGCCAGCAGTTACTCGGGGGGCGGCTCCAATGAGCAGTTCTTC. This chain uses TRBV6-2 or TRBV6-3 with TRBJ2-1; D is tentatively TRBD1 or TRBD2 (6 bases each). In germline, CDR1 is MNHEY, CDR2 SVGEGT. The CDR3 consists of 15 residues. V gave up 0 bases and J gave up 6 bases, with 12 bases separating them.

About this clone itself: Other DNA variants within this sample encode the same CDR3. As DNA, the CDR3 is TGTGCCAGTAGTATAGAGGGAGGCTACGAGCAGTACTTC. It yields the protein CASSIEGGYEQYF. The J gene is TRBJ2-7, the V gene TRBV19; D is possibly TRBD2 (6 bases). The CDR3 is made up of 13 amino acids. Trimming took off 0 bases at V and 3 bases at J, with 6 bases between the two ends. Germline V gene data show CDR1 as LNHDA and CDR2 as SQIVND (reference sequence).

This chain uses TRBV7-2 with TRBJ2-3; maybe TRBD1 (5 bases). Trimming took 6 bases from V and 2 from J, leaving 9 bases between them. Germline CDR1 reads SGHTA; CDR2 reads FQGNSA. This CDR3 contains 13 residues. The CDR3 here is CASSRQFTDTQYF. For the CDR3, the DNA is TGTGCCAGCAGTAGACAGTTCACAGATACGCAGTATTTT.

Notes on this clone: This same CDR3 is encoded by further DNA sequences in the sample. The chain employs TRBV5-4 and TRBJ2-7; possibly TRBD1 or TRBD2 for D (7 bases each). The CDR3 covers 16 residues. The V gene's germline CDR1 is SGHNT and CDR2 YYREEE (reference sequence). The V end was cut by 0 bases, the J end by 0 bases, with 13 bases between. CDR3 loop: CASSLGGGGSSYEQYF. In DNA form, the CDR3 reads TGTGCCAGCAGCTTGGGAGGGGGCGGGAGCTCCTACGAGCAGTACTTC.

This chain connects TRBV6-2 or TRBV6-3 to TRBJ1-6; D is perhaps TRBD1 (5 bases). Germline V gene lookup returns CDR1 MNHEY and CDR2 SVGEGT. V was clipped by 7 bases and J by 4 bases, with 14 bases between them. CDR3 length equals 15 residues. The CDR3 protein is CASTPRDGYNSPLHF. CDR3 coding DNA: TGTGCCAGCACCCCGAGGGACGGTTATAATTCACCCCTCCACTTT.

The rearrangement joins TRBV6-2 or TRBV6-3 to TRBJ1-2, with 8 positions matching TRBD1. Germline V gene lookup returns CDR1 MNHEY and CDR2 SVGEGT. The CDR3 sequence is 15 residues long. With V trimmed by 2 bases and J by 4 bases, 6 bases remained unmatched. The CDR3 here is CASSYGAGTGYGYTF. The CDR3 nucleotides are TGTGCCAGCAGTTACGGGGCAGGGACAGGCTATGGCTACACCTTC.

This chain uses TRBV4-1 with TRBJ1-2, with TRBD1 matching over 7 bases. The germline V gene has CDR1 MGHRA and CDR2 YSYEKL. The CDR3 covers 15 residues. V was pared by 1 base and J by 5 bases, with 7 bases of the junction left unmatched. The CDR3 is CASSQGTQGGYGYTF. In DNA, the CDR3 is TGCGCCAGCAGCCAAGGGACTCAGGGGGGGTATGGCTACACCTTC.